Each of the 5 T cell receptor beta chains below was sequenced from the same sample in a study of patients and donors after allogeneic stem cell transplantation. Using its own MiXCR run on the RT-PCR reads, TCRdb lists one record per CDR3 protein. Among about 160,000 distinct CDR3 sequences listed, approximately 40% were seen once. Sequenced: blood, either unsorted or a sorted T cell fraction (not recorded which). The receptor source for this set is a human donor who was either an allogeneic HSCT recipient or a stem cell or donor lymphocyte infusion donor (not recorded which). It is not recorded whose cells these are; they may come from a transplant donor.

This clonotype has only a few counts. CDR3 in DNA: TGCAGTGCTCCAAAAGGGGGACAATCGGGGAACATTCAGTACTTC. Translating gives CSAPKGGQSGNIQYF. The V call is TRBV20-1, the J call TRBJ2-4; D is perhaps TRBD1 (6 bases). The ends were cut back, 5 bases at V and 7 bases at J, with 21 bases in the middle. The CDR3 consists of 15 residues. Germline V gene sequence: CDR1 DFQATT, CDR2 SNEGSKA (reference sequence).

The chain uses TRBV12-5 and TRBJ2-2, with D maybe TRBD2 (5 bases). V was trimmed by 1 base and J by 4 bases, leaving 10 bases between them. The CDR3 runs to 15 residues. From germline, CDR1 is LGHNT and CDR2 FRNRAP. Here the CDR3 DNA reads TGTGCTAGTGGTTTGGCCCGGGGAACCACCGGGGAGCTGTTTTTT. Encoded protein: CASGLARGTTGELFF.

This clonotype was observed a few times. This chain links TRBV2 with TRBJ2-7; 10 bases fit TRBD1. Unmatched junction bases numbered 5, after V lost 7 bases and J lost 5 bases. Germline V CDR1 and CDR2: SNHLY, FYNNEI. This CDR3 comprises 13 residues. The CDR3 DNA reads TGTGCCAGCACTGGGACAGGGGTGGACGAGCAGTACTTC. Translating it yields CASTGTGVDEQYF.

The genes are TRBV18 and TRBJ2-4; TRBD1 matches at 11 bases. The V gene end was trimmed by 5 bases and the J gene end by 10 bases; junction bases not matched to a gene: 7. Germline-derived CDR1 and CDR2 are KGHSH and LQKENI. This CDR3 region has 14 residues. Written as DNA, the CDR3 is TGTGCCAGCTCAGCGGACAGGGGGCTAGAAATTCAGTACTTC. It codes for CASSADRGLEIQYF.

CDR3 in amino acids: CASSQDWETGRPVGLFF. The DNA for the CDR3 is TGCGCCAGCAGCCAAGATTGGGAGACAGGGCGCCCGGTAGGACTGTTTTTT. The chain employs TRBV4-1 and TRBJ1-4, with TRBD1 matching over 7 bases. With V trimmed by 0 bases and J by 13 bases, 17 bases remained unmatched. CDR3 length equals 17 residues. Per germline, CDR1 MGHRA and CDR2 YSYEKL.